This T cell receptor (beta chain) stems from a study of graft-versus-host responses after intestinal transplantation. Data came from immunoSEQ multiplex PCR; TCRdb stores just in-frame clones and leaves some out. The sample consists of about 12,000 clones, about 30% of them appearing once. Researchers placed roughly 200,000 CFSE-labeled responder cells in culture with roughly 200,000 irradiated, violet-dye-labeled stimulator cells. Proliferating CFSE-low CD3+CD4+ and CD3+CD8+ responders were sorted post-reaction. CDR1 ENHRY and CDR2 SYGVKD come from the germline V gene. The CDR3 sequence is 13 residues long. Trimming took 10 bases from V and 5 from J, leaving 17 bases between them. General study results and limits: Recipient marrow harbored GvH clones, some of which surfaced first in ileum or blood.

V gene TRBV10-3 combines with J gene TRBJ1-1; D ambiguous. Sequencing was performed on alloreactive CD8+ T cells from a mixed lymphocyte reaction culture, taken before intestinal transplant. Subset denoted: CFSE-low proliferating T cells sorted from roughly 6-day pre-transplant mixed lymphocyte reaction (GvH or HvG direction). The sequence was obtained from a human patient who received an intestinal transplant. In nucleotides, the CDR3 is TGTGCCACCCGAGACGCCGGGGAAACTGAAGCTTTCTTT. This codes for CATRDAGETEAFF.